The 12 T cell receptor beta chains below come from one sample, sequenced in a study of T-cell reconstitution after alpha-beta-depleted transplantation in children. Library preparation (for TCRbeta) was performed with unique molecular identifiers. TCRdb ran MiXCR on the PCR reads and lists one entry per CDR3 protein. The repertoire holds about 90,000 distinct CDR3 sequences, roughly 8.3% seen once, with approximately 7% in the top ten. The input for sequencing was PBMCs from the stem cell graft donor, taken from the stem cell graft. These receptors were collected from a human donor who donated a stem cell graft to a child with congenital amegakaryocytic thrombocytopenia.

To note about this clonotype: Given a much more abundant clone one base away, this may be a read error. This chain connects TRBV30 to TRBJ1-5; D possibly corresponds to TRBD1 (5 bases). This CDR3 is built from 16 residues. The germline CDR1 and CDR2 sequences are GTSNPN and SVGIG (reference sequence). CDR3 residues: CAWSVPTRQSNQPEHF. The DNA for the CDR3 is TGTGCCTGGAGTGTACCGACGCGACAGAGCAATCAGCCCGAGCATTTT.

This clonotype was seen only a few times. The V and J genes are TRBV7-9 and TRBJ2-3; 7 bases line up with TRBD1. From germline, CDR1 is SEHNR and CDR2 FQNEAQ (reference sequence). Trimming at V came to 1 base and at J to 6 bases, leaving 7 bases not matched to a gene. The CDR3 length is 15 residues. This chain's CDR3 is CASSLVGQTADTQYF. CDR3 DNA sequence: TGTGCCAGCAGCTTAGTGGGACAGACAGCCGATACGCAGTATTTT.

Ten or more counts support this clonotype. The rearrangement joins TRBV4-1 to TRBJ2-1; 8 bases are shared with TRBD1. The CDR3 totals 15 residues. Unmatched junction bases numbered 7, after V lost 1 base and J lost 8 bases. CDR1 and CDR2 (germline): MGHRA, YSYEKL. CDR3: CASSQVFGQGDEQFF. The CDR3 bases are TGCGCCAGCAGCCAAGTCTTTGGACAGGGCGATGAGCAGTTCTTC.

This clonotype occurred many times. This chain uses TRBV5-6 with TRBJ2-3; D is ambiguous. Germline CDR1 reads SGHDT; CDR2 reads YYEEEE. This CDR3 is 15 amino acids long. The ends were cut back, 3 bases at V and 1 base at J, with 12 bases in the middle. The CDR3 region is CASSYRLPGTDTQYF. CDR3 coding DNA: TGTGCCAGCAGCTACAGACTCCCCGGCACAGATACGCAGTATTTT.

This clonotype was counted at least ten times. The rearrangement links TRBV12-3 or TRBV12-4 to TRBJ1-2; weak D call: TRBD1 (6 bases). This CDR3 spans 13 amino acids. Trimming took 2 bases from V and 3 from J, leaving 7 bases between them. This chain's CDR3 is CASSLRTDYGYTF. The CDR3 bases are TGTGCCAGCAGTTTAAGGACAGACTATGGCTACACCTTC.

This clonotype was recorded many times. The V call is TRBV18, the J call TRBJ2-3; no clear D gene. V was pared by 3 bases and J by 2 bases, with 3 bases between. The germline CDR1 and CDR2 sequences are KGHSH and LQKENI. CDR3 size: 12 residues. The CDR3, as DNA: TGTGCCAGCTCACCGGACACAGATACGCAGTATTTT. Protein product: CASSPDTDTQYF. The variable domain in full, completed from reference TRBV18 and TRBJ2-3, reads NAGVMQNPRHLVRRRGQEARLRCSPMKGHSHVYWYRQLPEEGLKFMVYLQKENIIDESGMPKERFSAEFPKEGPSILRIQQVVRGDSAAYFCASSPDTDTQYFGPGTRLTVL.

This clonotype was picked up many times. The rearrangement uses TRBV29-1 and TRBJ2-5; no definite D call. This CDR3 comprises 14 residues. CDR1 and CDR2 (germline): SQVTM, ANQGSEA. Trimming took 7 bases from V and 1 from J, leaving 16 bases between them. The CDR3 coding sequence is TGCAGCGCCTCGACGCGACAAATCCAAGAGACCCAGTACTTC. Protein product: CSASTRQIQETQYF.

This clonotype was counted ten times or more. This chain links TRBV29-1 with TRBJ2-7; D is uncertain. V lost 1 base to trimming and J lost 8 bases, with 9 bases between them. This CDR3 has 11 amino acids. Per germline, CDR1 SQVTM and CDR2 ANQGSEA. CDR3: CSVEVAGKQYF. The CDR3 DNA sequence: TGCAGCGTTGAAGTCGCTGGAAAGCAGTACTTC.

The sample holds many counts of this clonotype. The chain combines TRBV4-1 with TRBJ1-2; TRBD1 matches at 8 bases. Germline CDR1 and CDR2: MGHRA and YSYEKL. V lost 4 bases to trimming and J lost 5 bases; unmatched junction nucleotides: 3. The CDR3 is 13 residues long. The CDR3, as DNA: TGCGCCAGCAGCCCGGGACAGGCTTATGGCTACACCTTC. This translates into CASSPGQAYGYTF.

This clonotype was recorded at least ten times. V gene TRBV20-1 combines with J gene TRBJ1-5; D may be TRBD1 (5 bases). The V and J ends lost 0 bases and 6 bases respectively, with 9 bases between them. The CDR3 has 13 amino acids. Germline V gene data show CDR1 as DFQATT and CDR2 as SNEGSKA (reference sequence). CDR3 loop: CSAREGDGQPQHF. Written as DNA, the CDR3 is TGCAGTGCTAGAGAGGGGGATGGTCAGCCCCAGCATTTT.

This clonotype was seen repeatedly, ten times or more. The chain joins TRBV29-1 to TRBJ1-2; D uncertain. The CDR3 has 12 residues. Trimming stripped 6 bases from V and 8 bases from J, with 16 bases between. The V gene's germline CDR1 is SQVTM and CDR2 ANQGSEA. The CDR3 region has the DNA TGCAGCGTCCCCTTAGGAGGGCAAGGCTACACCTTC. The encoded protein is CSVPLGGQGYTF.

This clonotype was observed at least ten times. This rearrangement joins TRBV7-6 to TRBJ2-1; possibly TRBD2 for D (6 bases). Germline CDR1 SGHVS, CDR2 FNYEAQ. The length of the CDR3 is 16 residues. V was clipped by 5 bases and J by 7 bases, with 21 bases between them. CDR3 region: CASSPSTSIVENEQFF. The CDR3 DNA follows: TGTGCCAGCAGCCCTTCGACTAGTATAGTTGAAAATGAGCAGTTCTTC.